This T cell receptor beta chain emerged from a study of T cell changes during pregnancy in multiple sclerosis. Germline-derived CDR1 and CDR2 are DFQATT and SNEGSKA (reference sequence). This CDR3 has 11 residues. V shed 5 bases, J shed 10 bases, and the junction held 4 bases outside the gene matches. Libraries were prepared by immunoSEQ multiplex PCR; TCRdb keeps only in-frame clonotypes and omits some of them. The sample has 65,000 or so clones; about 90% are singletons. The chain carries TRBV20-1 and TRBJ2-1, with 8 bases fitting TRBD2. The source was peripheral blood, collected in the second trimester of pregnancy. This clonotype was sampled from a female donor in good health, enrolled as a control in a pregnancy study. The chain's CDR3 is CSASLAGEQFF. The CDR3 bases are TGCAGTGCTTCCCTAGCGGGCGAGCAGTTCTTC.